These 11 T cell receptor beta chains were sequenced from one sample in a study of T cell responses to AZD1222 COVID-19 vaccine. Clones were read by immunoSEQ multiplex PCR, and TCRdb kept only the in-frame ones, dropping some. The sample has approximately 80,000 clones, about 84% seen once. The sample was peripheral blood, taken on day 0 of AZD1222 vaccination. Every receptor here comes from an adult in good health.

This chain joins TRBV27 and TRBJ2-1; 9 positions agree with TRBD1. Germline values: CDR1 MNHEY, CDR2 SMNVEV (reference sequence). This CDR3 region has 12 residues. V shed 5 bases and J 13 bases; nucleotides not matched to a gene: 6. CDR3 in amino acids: CASSIPGQGQFF. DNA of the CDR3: TGTGCCAGCAGTATACCGGGACAGGGCCAGTTCTTC.

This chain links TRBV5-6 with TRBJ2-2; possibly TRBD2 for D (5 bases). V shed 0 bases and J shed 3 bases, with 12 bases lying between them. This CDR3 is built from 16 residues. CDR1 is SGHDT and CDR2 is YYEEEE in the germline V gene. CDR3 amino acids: CASSLEPSGYTGELFF. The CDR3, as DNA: TGTGCCAGCAGCTTGGAACCGAGCGGCTACACCGGGGAGCTGTTTTTT.

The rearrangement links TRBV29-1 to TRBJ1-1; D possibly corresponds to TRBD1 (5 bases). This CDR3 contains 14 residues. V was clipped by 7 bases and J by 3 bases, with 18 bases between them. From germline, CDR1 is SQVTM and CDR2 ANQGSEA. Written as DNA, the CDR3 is TGCAGCGCTCAAACTGTCGGGGGGGACACTGAAGCTTTCTTT. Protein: CSAQTVGGDTEAFF.

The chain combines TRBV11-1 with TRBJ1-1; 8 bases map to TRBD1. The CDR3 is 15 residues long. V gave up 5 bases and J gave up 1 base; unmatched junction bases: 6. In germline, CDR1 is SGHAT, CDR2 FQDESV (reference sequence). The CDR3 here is CASSAPGQANTEAFF. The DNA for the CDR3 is TGTGCCAGCAGCGCACCGGGACAGGCGAACACTGAAGCTTTCTTT.

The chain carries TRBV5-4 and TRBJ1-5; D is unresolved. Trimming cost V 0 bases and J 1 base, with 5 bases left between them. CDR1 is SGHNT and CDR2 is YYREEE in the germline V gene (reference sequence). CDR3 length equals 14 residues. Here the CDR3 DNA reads TGTGCCAGCAGCTTGGGGGTAAGCAATCAGCCCCAGCATTTT. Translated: CASSLGVSNQPQHF.

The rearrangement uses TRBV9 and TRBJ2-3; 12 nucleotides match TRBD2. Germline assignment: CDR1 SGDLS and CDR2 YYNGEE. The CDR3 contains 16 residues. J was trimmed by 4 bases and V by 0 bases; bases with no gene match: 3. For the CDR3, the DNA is TGTGCCAGCAGCGTAGTGGGACTAGCGGGTTCAGATACGCAGTATTTT. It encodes CASSVVGLAGSDTQYF.

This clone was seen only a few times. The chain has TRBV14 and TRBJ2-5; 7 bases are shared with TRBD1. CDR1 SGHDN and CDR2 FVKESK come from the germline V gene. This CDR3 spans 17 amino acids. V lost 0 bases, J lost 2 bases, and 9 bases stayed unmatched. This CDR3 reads CASSQDLVSTGQETQYF. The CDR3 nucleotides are TGTGCCAGCAGCCAAGACCTCGTTTCGACAGGGCAAGAGACCCAGTACTTC. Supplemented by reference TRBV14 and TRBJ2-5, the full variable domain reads EAGVTQFPSHSVIEKGQTVTLRCDPISGHDNLYWYRRVMGKEIKFLLHFVKESKQDESGMPNNRFLAERTGGTYSTLKVQPAELEDSGVYFCASSQDLVSTGQETQYFGPGTRLLVL.

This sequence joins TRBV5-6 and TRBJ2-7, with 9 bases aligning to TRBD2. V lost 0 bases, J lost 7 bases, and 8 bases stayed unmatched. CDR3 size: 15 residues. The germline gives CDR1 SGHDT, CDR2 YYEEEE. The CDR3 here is CASSLAGTSSREQYF. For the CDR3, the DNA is TGTGCCAGCAGCTTGGCCGGGACTAGCTCGAGGGAGCAGTACTTC.

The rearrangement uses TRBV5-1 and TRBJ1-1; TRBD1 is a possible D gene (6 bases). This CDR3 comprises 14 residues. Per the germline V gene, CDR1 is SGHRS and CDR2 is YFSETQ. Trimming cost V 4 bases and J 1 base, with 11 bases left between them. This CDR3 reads CASSLTGPNTEAFF. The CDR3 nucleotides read TGCGCCAGCAGCCTTACAGGGCCGAACACTGAAGCTTTCTTT.

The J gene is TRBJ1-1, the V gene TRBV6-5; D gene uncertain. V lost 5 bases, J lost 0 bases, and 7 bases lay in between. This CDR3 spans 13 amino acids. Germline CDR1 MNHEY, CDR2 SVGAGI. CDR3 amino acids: CASSITLNTEAFF. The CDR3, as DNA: TGTGCCAGCAGTATAACACTGAACACTGAAGCTTTCTTT.

CDR3 residues: CASSLRLLQSTEAFF. The CDR3 bases are TGTGCCAGCAGCCTGCGACTGCTGCAGAGCACTGAAGCTTTCTTT. V is TRBV2 and J is TRBJ1-1, with D hard to call. Trimming took off 6 bases at V and 4 bases at J, with 18 bases between the two ends. The CDR3 is made up of 15 amino acids. The germline V gene has CDR1 SNHLY and CDR2 FYNNEI.